This T cell receptor beta chain was sequenced for a study of T cell changes during pregnancy in multiple sclerosis. This CDR3 region has 15 residues. J lost 10 bases, V lost 0 bases, and 6 bases had no gene match. Germline V gene lookup returns CDR1 SGHNT and CDR2 YYREEE (reference sequence). The data were produced by immunoSEQ multiplex PCR, yet TCRdb's version contains in-frame clones alone and is incomplete. Of 100,000 or so clones listed, approximately 92% are singletons. This clone occurred once. The V and J genes are TRBV5-4 and TRBJ2-1; the match to TRBD1 covers 11 bases. The clonotype originates from a female donor with multiple sclerosis, enrolled in a pregnancy study. Material: peripheral blood, obtained in the first trimester of pregnancy. CDR3 nucleotide sequence: TGTGCCAGCAGCTTGGCGGGGACAGGGGGACAGGAGCAGTTCTTC. Its translation is CASSLAGTGGQEQFF.